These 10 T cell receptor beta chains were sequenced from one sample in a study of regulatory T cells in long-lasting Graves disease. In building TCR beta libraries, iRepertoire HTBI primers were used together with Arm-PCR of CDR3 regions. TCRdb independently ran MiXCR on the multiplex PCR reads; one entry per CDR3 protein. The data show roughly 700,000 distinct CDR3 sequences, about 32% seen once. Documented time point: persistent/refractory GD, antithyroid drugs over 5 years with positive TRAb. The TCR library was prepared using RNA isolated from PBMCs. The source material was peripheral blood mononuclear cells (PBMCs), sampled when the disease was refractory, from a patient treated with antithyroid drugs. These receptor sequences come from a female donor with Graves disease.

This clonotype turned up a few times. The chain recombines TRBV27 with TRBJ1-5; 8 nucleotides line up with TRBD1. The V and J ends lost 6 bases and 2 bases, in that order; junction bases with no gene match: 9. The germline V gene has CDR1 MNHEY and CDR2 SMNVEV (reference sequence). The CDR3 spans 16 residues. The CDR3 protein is CASRPTGQGGNQPQHF. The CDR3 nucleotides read TGTGCCAGCAGACCAACTGGACAGGGTGGCAATCAGCCCCAGCATTTT.

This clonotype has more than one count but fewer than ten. The CDR3 protein is CASRTSLTGGYGYTF. The CDR3 DNA is TGTGCCAGCAGGACTTCACTTACAGGGGGCTATGGCTACACCTTC. The chain is built from TRBV5-5 and TRBJ1-2; 8 nucleotides match TRBD1. The CDR3 contains 15 residues. CDR1 and CDR2 (germline): SGHKS, YYEKEE (reference sequence). V dropped 5 bases and J dropped 4; count of bases not matched to a gene: 10.

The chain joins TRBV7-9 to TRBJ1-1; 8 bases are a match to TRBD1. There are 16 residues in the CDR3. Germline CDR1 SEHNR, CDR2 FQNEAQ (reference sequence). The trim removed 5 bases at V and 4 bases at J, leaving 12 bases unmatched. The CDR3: CASSPAPRGLGTEAFF. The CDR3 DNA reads TGTGCCAGCAGCCCGGCACCCAGGGGGCTGGGCACTGAAGCTTTCTTT.

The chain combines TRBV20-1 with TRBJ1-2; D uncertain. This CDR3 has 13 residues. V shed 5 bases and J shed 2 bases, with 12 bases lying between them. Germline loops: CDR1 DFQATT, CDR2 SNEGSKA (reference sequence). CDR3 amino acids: CSAQPVLNYGYTF. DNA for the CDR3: TGCAGTGCTCAACCCGTATTAAACTATGGCTACACCTTC.

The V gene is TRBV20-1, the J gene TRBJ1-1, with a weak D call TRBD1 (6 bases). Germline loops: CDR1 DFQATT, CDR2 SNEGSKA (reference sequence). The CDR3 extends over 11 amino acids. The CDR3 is CRVQGGPEAFF. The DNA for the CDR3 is TGCAGGGTACAGGGTGGCCCTGAAGCTTTCTTT.

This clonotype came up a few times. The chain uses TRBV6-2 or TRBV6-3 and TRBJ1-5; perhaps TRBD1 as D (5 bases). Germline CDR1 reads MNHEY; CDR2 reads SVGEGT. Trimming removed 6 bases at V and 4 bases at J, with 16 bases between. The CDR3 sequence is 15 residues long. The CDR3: CASRPPGGRNQPQHF. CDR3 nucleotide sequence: TGTGCCAGCAGACCCCCGGGGGGACGGAATCAGCCCCAGCATTTT.

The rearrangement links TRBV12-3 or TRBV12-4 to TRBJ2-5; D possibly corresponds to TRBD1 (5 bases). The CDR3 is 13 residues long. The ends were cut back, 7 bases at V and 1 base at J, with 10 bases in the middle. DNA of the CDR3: TGTGCCAGCACCCAGGGCCTCCAAGAGACCCAGTACTTC. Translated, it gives CASTQGLQETQYF.

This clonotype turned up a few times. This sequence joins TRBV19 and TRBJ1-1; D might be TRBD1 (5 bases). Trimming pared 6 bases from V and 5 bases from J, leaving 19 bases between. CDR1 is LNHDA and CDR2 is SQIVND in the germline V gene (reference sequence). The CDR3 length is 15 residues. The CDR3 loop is CASRILMGEWTEAFF. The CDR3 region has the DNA TGTGCCAGTAGAATATTGATGGGGGAGTGGACTGAAGCTTTCTTT.

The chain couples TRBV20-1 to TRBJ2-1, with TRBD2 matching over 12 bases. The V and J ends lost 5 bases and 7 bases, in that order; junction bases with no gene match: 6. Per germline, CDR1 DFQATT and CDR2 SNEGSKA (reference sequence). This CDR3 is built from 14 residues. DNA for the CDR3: TGCAGTGCTTCTAGCGGGAGGGCCGGGAATGAGCAGTTCTTC. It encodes CSASSGRAGNEQFF.

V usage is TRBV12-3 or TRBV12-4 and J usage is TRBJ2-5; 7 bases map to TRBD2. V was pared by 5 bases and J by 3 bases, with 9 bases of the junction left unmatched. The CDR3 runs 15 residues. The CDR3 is CASSSWGLSEETQYF. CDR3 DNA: TGTGCCAGCAGTAGTTGGGGACTAAGCGAAGAGACCCAGTACTTC.